Each of the 17 T cell receptor beta chains below was sequenced from the same sample in a study of T cell changes during pregnancy in multiple sclerosis. Profiling relied on immunoSEQ multiplex PCR, and the TCRdb table lists in-frame clones only, not all of them. The table lists 40,000 to 60,000 clones, approximately 92% of them singletons. Sequenced material: CD4+ T cells from peripheral blood mononuclear cells, taken in the third trimester of pregnancy. The receptors here all came from a female donor with multiple sclerosis, enrolled in a pregnancy study.

The V call is TRBV18, the J call TRBJ1-3, with 10 bases lining up with TRBD1. Germline values: CDR1 KGHSH, CDR2 LQKENI. The CDR3 sequence is 15 residues long. Losses at the gene ends were 2 bases for V and 3 bases for J; bases not matched to a gene: 1. CDR3 in amino acids: CASSPRTGGGNTIYF. Written as DNA, the CDR3 is TGTGCCAGCTCACCAAGGACAGGGGGTGGAAACACCATATATTTT.

J is TRBJ1-4 and V is TRBV10-3; the match to TRBD1 covers 7 bases. The length of the CDR3 is 13 residues. Trimming took 10 bases from V and 5 from J; bases not matched to a gene: 7. From germline, CDR1 is ENHRY and CDR2 SYGVKD. The CDR3 loop reads CASQQGMNEKLFF. The CDR3 DNA reads as TGTGCCAGTCAACAGGGGATGAATGAAAAACTGTTTTTT.

The chain carries TRBV15 and TRBJ1-4; tentative D call: TRBD1 (5 bases). From germline, CDR1 is LNHNV and CDR2 YYDKDF (reference sequence). Trimming removed 6 bases from V and 7 bases from J, with 18 bases in between. This CDR3 has 15 residues. DNA for the CDR3: TGTGCCACCAGAGTAGGGCCAGGGTTAGGTGAAAAACTGTTTTTT. Protein sequence: CATRVGPGLGEKLFF.

The rearrangement links TRBV7-8 to TRBJ2-1; 8 nucleotides match TRBD2. The CDR3 extends over 20 amino acids. The V gene's germline CDR1 is SGHVS and CDR2 FQNEAQ. V shed 2 bases and J 0 bases; nucleotides not matched to a gene: 15. Here the CDR3 reads CASSLLLSSGKPLSYNEQFF. DNA for the CDR3: TGTGCCAGCAGCTTACTTTTGAGTAGCGGGAAGCCTCTCTCCTACAATGAGCAGTTCTTC. The whole variable domain, remainder taken from reference TRBV7-8 and TRBJ2-1, is GAGVSQSPRYKVAKRGQDVALRCDPISGHVSLFWYQQALGQGPEFLTYFQNEAQLDKSGLPSDRFFAERPEGSVSTLKIQRTQQEDSAVYLCASSLLLSSGKPLSYNEQFFGPGTRLTVL.

The chain carries TRBV5-1 and TRBJ2-1; maybe TRBD2 (6 bases). Germline V gives CDR1 SGHRS, CDR2 YFSETQ. Trimming removed 3 bases at V and 3 bases at J, with 13 bases between. This CDR3 region has 15 residues. The CDR3 DNA reads TGCGCCAGCAGCTCCCAACCGACTAGCTACAATGAGCAGTTCTTC. This encodes CASSSQPTSYNEQFF.

The rearrangement joins TRBV28 to TRBJ2-7; TRBD2 might be the D (7 bases). The V end lost 3 bases, the J end lost 0 bases, and 12 bases lay between the germline ends. Germline values: CDR1 MDHEN, CDR2 SYDVKM. The CDR3 spans 15 residues. The CDR3 region is CASSFRGALSYEQYF. The CDR3 bases are TGTGCCAGCAGTTTTCGGGGGGCTCTCTCCTACGAGCAGTACTTC.

V gene TRBV9 combines with J gene TRBJ2-1; 9 bases map to TRBD2. With V trimmed by 3 bases and J by 10 bases, 5 bases remained unmatched. Germline CDR1 is SGDLS and CDR2 is YYNGEE. The CDR3 totals 13 residues. The CDR3 region has the DNA TGTGCCAGCAGCGCGGGACTAGCACAGGAGCAGTTCTTC. Translating gives CASSAGLAQEQFF.

The chain has TRBV2 and TRBJ2-2; TRBD1 agrees at 8 bases. The CDR3 loop spans 15 amino acids. Germline CDR1 is SNHLY and CDR2 is FYNNEI. V lost 7 bases, J lost 1 base, and 5 bases stayed unmatched. CDR3 coding DNA: TGTGCCAGCACCCGGGACAGGAGGAACACCGGGGAGCTGTTTTTT. This encodes CASTRDRRNTGELFF.

V and J are TRBV5-1 and TRBJ1-1; 7 bases agree with TRBD1. From germline, CDR1 is SGHRS and CDR2 YFSETQ. The CDR3 is made up of 16 amino acids. Losses at the gene ends were 5 bases for V and 4 bases for J; bases not matched to a gene: 14. This chain's CDR3 is CASSIEGAHRGTEAFF. CDR3 in DNA: TGCGCCAGCAGTATCGAGGGGGCCCATCGGGGCACTGAAGCTTTCTTT.

The chain links TRBV18 to TRBJ2-5; 11 positions match TRBD2. Looked up from germline, CDR1 is KGHSH and CDR2 is LQKENI. The CDR3 has 15 amino acids. Trimming took 4 bases from V and 11 from J; bases not matched to a gene: 12. Written as DNA, the CDR3 is TGTGCCAGCTCACTCGGAGTAGCGGGAGGGGGAGAGCAGTACTTC. Protein product: CASSLGVAGGGEQYF. Filled out from reference TRBV18 and TRBJ2-5, the complete variable domain reads NAGVMQNPRHLVRRRGQEARLRCSPMKGHSHVYWYRQLPEEGLKFMVYLQKENIIDESGMPKERFSAEFPKEGPSILRIQQVVRGDSAAYFCASSLGVAGGGEQYFGPGTRLLVL.

This clone showed up just a few times. The chain has TRBV18 and TRBJ1-2, with TRBD1 matching 7 bases. Germline CDR1 and CDR2: KGHSH and LQKENI. The CDR3 is 12 amino acids. V lost 6 bases, J lost 6 bases, and 4 bases stayed unmatched. The CDR3 sequence is CASSRQGHGYTF. The CDR3 DNA reads as TGTGCCAGCTCCCGACAGGGCCATGGCTACACCTTC.

The rearrangement links TRBV5-1 to TRBJ2-4; perhaps TRBD2 as D (5 bases). The CDR3 sequence is 16 residues long. V lost 0 bases to trimming and J lost 0 bases, with 10 bases between them. Per germline, CDR1 SGHRS and CDR2 YFSETQ. DNA for the CDR3: TGCGCCAGCAGCTTGGGAGGGAGTGGAGCCAAAAACATTCAGTACTTC. Translation gives CASSLGGSGAKNIQYF.

The J gene is TRBJ1-1, the V gene TRBV6-5; D is possibly TRBD1 (6 bases). The CDR3 loop spans 15 amino acids. The germline CDR1 and CDR2 sequences are MNHEY and SVGAGI. Trimming removed 5 bases at V and 4 bases at J, with 17 bases between. This CDR3 reads CASSRSQGSSTEAFF. The CDR3 DNA is TGTGCCAGCAGTCGCTCACAGGGTTCTAGCACTGAAGCTTTCTTT.

This clone was seen a single time. The chain is built from TRBV10-3 and TRBJ2-3, with D possibly TRBD2 on 5 matching bases. V lost 0 bases, J lost 13 bases, and 11 bases lay in between. From germline, CDR1 is ENHRY and CDR2 SYGVKD. The CDR3 length is 12 residues. CDR3 DNA: TGTGCCATCAGTGAGTCTGTTAGCGACAAGTATTTT. Protein: CAISESVSDKYF.

The V gene is TRBV6-1, the J gene TRBJ2-4; no reliable D call. The CDR3 loop spans 17 amino acids. Germline V gene data show CDR1 as MNHNS and CDR2 as SASEGT. V was pared by 0 bases and J by 0 bases, with 12 bases between. The CDR3 nucleotides read TGTGCCAGCAGTGAAGCGCTGGGCCATTTAGCCAAAAACATTCAGTACTTC. Its translation: CASSEALGHLAKNIQYF.

This clone was seen just once. The chain employs TRBV29-1 and TRBJ2-4, with 7 bases aligning to TRBD2. This CDR3 contains 15 residues. The V gene end was trimmed by 6 bases and the J gene end by 1 base; junction bases not matched to a gene: 9. In germline, CDR1 is SQVTM, CDR2 ANQGSEA. CDR3 nucleotides: TGCAGCGTAGCGGGACCCCAAAGGGCCAAAAACATTCAGTACTTC. Translating it yields CSVAGPQRAKNIQYF.

As DNA, the CDR3 is TGTGCCAGCAGCTTAGGGGGGCAGAGTCAGCCCCAGCATTTT. This encodes CASSLGGQSQPQHF. The chain joins TRBV7-2 to TRBJ1-5; possible D gene TRBD1, 6 bases. Germline V gives CDR1 SGHTA, CDR2 FQGNSA. V lost 1 base to trimming and J lost 6 bases, with 10 bases between them. This CDR3 comprises 14 residues.